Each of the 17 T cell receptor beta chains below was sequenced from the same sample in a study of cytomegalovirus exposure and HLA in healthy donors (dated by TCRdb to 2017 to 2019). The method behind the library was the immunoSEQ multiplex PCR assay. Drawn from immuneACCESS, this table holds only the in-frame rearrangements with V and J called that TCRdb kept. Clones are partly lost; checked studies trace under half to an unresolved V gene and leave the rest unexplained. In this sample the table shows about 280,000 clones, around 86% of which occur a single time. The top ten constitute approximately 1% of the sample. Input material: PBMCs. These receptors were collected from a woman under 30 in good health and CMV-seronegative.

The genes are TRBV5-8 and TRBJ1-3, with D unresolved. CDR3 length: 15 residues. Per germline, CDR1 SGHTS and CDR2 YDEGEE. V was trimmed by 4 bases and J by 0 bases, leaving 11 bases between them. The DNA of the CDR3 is TGTGCCAGCAGCGACGGAGGCCTCTCTGGAAACACCATATATTTT. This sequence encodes CASSDGGLSGNTIYF.

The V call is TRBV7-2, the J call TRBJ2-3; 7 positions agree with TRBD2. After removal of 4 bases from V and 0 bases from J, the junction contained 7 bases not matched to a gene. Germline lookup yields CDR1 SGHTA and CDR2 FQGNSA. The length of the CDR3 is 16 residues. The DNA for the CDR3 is TGTGCCAGCAGCTCCCCGGCCGGGGGGAGCACAGATACGCAGTATTTT. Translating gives CASSSPAGGSTDTQYF.

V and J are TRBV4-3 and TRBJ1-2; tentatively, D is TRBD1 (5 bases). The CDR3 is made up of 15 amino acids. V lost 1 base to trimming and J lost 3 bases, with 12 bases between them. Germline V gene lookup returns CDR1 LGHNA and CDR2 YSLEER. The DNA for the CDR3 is TGCGCCAGCAGCCAAGTTGAAGGGGCTGACTATGGCTACACCTTC. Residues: CASSQVEGADYGYTF.

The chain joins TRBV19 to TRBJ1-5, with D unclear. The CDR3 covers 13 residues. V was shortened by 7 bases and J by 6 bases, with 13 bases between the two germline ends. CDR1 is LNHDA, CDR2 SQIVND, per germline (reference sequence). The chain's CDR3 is CASTTTRGQPQHF. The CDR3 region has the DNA TGTGCCAGTACTACGACCCGCGGTCAGCCCCAGCATTTT. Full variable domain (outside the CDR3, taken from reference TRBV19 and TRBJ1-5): DGGITQSPKYLFRKEGQNVTLSCEQNLNHDAMYWYRQDPGQGLRLIYYSQIVNDFQKGDIAEGYSVSREKKESFPLTVTSAQKNPTAFYLCASTTTRGQPQHFGDGTRLSIL.

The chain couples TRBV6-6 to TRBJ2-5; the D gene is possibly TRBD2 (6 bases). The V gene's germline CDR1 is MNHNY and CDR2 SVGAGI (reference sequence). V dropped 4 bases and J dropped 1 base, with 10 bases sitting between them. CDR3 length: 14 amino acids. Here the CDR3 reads CASSLERAQETQYF. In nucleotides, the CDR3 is TGTGCCAGCAGTTTAGAGCGGGCCCAAGAGACCCAGTACTTC.

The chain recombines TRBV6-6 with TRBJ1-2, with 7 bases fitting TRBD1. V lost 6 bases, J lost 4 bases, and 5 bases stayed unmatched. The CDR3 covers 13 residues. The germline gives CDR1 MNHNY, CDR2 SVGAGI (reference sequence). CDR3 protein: CASSPGQSYGYTF. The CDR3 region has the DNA TGTGCCAGCAGCCCGGGACAGAGCTATGGCTACACCTTC.

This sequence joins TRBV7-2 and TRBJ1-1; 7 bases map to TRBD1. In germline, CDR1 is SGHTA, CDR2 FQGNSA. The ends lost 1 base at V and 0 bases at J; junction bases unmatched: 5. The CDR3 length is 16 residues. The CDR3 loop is CASSLGSQGMNTEAFF. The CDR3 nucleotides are TGTGCCAGCAGCTTAGGCTCACAGGGGATGAACACTGAAGCTTTCTTT.

The CDR3 bases are TGTGCCAGCAGCGCACAGGGGGCATTTAGCCACGAGCAGTACTTC. Its protein product is CASSAQGAFSHEQYF. The rearrangement links TRBV7-2 to TRBJ2-7; 9 bases align to TRBD1. In germline, CDR1 is SGHTA, CDR2 FQGNSA. The CDR3 loop spans 15 amino acids. J was trimmed by 5 bases and V by 5 bases; bases with no gene match: 10.

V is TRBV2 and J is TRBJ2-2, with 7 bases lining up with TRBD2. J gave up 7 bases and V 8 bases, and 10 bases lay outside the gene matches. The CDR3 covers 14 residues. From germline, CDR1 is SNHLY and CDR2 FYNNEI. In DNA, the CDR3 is TGTGCCAGCGGGAGGGCCGAGGAGAGCGGGGAGCTGTTTTTT. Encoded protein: CASGRAEESGELFF.

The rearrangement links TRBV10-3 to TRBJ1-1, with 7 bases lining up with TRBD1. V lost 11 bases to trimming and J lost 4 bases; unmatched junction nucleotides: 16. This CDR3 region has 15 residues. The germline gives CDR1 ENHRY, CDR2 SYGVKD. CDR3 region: CAARQGGNDGTEAFF. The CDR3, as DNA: TGTGCCGCACGACAGGGCGGAAATGATGGCACTGAAGCTTTCTTT.

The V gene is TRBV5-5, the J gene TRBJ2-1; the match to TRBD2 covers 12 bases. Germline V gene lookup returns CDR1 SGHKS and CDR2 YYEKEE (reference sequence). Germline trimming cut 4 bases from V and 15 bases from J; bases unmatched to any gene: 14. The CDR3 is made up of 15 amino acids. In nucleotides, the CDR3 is TGTGCCAGCAGCACCTTCAGGACTAGCGGGGAGGCAGGGTTCTTC. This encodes CASSTFRTSGEAGFF.

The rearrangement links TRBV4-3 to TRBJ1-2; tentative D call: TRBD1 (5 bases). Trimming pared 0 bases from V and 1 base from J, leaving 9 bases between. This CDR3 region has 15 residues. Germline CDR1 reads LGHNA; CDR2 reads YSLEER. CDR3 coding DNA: TGCGCCAGCAGCCAAGACTTGGACAATAACTATGGCTACACCTTC. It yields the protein CASSQDLDNNYGYTF.

The CDR3 is CASSLSGQGYNEQFF. CDR3 bases: TGTGCCAGCAGCTTGTCGGGACAAGGATACAATGAGCAGTTCTTC. The V call is TRBV5-5, the J call TRBJ2-1, with D maybe TRBD1 (6 bases). The CDR3 sequence is 15 residues long. The V gene's germline CDR1 is SGHKS and CDR2 YYEKEE (reference sequence). V was clipped by 1 base and J by 4 bases, with 12 bases between them.

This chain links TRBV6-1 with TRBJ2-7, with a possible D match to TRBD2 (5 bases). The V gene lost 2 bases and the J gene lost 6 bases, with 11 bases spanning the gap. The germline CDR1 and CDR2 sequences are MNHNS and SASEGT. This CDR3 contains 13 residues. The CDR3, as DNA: TGTGCCAGCAGTGAAAATTCGGGGATCGAGCAGTACTTC. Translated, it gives CASSENSGIEQYF.

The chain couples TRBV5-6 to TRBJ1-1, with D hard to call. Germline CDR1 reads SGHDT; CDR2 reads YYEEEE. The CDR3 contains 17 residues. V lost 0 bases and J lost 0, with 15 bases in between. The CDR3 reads CASSLVRKKKMNTEAFF. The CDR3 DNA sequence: TGTGCCAGCAGCTTGGTGAGGAAGAAGAAAATGAACACTGAAGCTTTCTTT.

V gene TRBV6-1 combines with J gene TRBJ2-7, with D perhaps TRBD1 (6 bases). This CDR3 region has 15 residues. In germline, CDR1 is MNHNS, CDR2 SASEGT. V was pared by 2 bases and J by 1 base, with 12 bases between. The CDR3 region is CASSERQGKSYEQYF. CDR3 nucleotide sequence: TGTGCCAGCAGTGAAAGGCAGGGGAAATCCTACGAGCAGTACTTC.

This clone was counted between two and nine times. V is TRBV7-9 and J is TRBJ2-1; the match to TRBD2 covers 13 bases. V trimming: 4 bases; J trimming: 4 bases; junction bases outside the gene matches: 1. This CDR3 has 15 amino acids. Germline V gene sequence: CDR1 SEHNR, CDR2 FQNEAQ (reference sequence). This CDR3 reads CASSWTSGGYNEQFF. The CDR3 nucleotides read TGTGCCAGCAGCTGGACTAGCGGGGGTTACAATGAGCAGTTCTTC.